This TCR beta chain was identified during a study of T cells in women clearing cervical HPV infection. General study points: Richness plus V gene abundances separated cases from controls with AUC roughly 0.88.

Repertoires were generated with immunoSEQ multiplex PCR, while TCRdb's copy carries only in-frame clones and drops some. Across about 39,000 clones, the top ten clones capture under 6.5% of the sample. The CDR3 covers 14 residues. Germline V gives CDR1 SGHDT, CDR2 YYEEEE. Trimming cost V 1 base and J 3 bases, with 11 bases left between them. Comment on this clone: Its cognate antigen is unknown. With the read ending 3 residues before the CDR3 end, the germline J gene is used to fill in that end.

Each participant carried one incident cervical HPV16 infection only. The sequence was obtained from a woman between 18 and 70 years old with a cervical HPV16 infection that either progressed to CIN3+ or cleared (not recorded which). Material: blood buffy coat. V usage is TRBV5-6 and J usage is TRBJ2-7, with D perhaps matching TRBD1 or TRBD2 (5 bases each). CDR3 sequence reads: CASSLRGADYEQYF. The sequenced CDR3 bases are TGTGCCAGCAGCTTGCGAGGGGCGGACTACGAG.